One sample yielded the 26 T cell receptor beta chains listed below, sequenced in a study of cytomegalovirus exposure and HLA in healthy donors. The PCR made use of 60 Vbeta and 13 Jbeta primers. TCRdb keeps only in-frame clones here, not all; method: immunoSEQ multiplex PCR. The sample holds tens of thousands of clones, approximately 78% seen once. Sequenced material: PBMCs. The origin of the receptors is a male donor in good health and CMV-seropositive.

The chain recombines TRBV19 with TRBJ2-7, with 10 bases identical to TRBD1. V dropped 4 bases and J dropped 3; count of bases not matched to a gene: 6. From germline, CDR1 is LNHDA and CDR2 SQIVND (reference sequence). The CDR3 loop spans 15 amino acids. CDR3 bases: TGTGCCAGTAGTAGCAGGGGGACAGGGGACTACGAGCAGTACTTC. This codes for CASSSRGTGDYEQYF. The full variable domain, with the rest looked up from reference TRBV19 and TRBJ2-7, is DGGITQSPKYLFRKEGQNVTLSCEQNLNHDAMYWYRQDPGQGLRLIYYSQIVNDFQKGDIAEGYSVSREKKESFPLTVTSAQKNPTAFYLCASSSRGTGDYEQYFGPGTRLTVT.

This chain's CDR3 is CASREQGGNQPQHF. The CDR3 DNA sequence: TGTGCCAGCAGGGAACAGGGGGGCAATCAGCCCCAGCATTTT. This chain links TRBV27 with TRBJ1-5; 8 nucleotides match TRBD1. In germline, CDR1 is MNHEY, CDR2 SMNVEV (reference sequence). J lost 2 bases, V lost 6 bases, and 3 bases had no gene match. This CDR3 contains 14 residues.

This clone was observed once. The CDR3 nucleotides are TGTGCCAGCAGCGTCCAACTAGCGGGAGGGACCCAGTACTTC. As protein: CASSVQLAGGTQYF. V usage is TRBV9 and J usage is TRBJ2-5, with TRBD2 identical over 12 bases. V lost 2 bases and J lost 7; bases outside the gene matches: 3. Germline V gene sequence: CDR1 SGDLS, CDR2 YYNGEE. The CDR3 extends over 14 amino acids.

V gene TRBV28 combines with J gene TRBJ2-7; D is unresolved. Trimming cost V 5 bases and J 5 bases, with 25 bases left between them. CDR1 MDHEN and CDR2 SYDVKM come from the germline V gene. The CDR3 is 17 amino acids. CDR3 in amino acids: CASSPSSLEVKSHEQYF. DNA of the CDR3: TGTGCCAGCAGTCCGAGCTCCCTAGAGGTGAAGAGCCACGAGCAGTACTTC. The full variable domain, rest sourced from reference TRBV28 and TRBJ2-7, is DVKVTQSSRYLVKRTGEKVFLECVQDMDHENMFWYRQDPGLGLRLIYFSYDVKMKEKGDIPEGYSVSREKKERFSLILESASTNQTSMYLCASSPSSLEVKSHEQYFGPGTRLTVT.

This clone occurred a few times. The V call is TRBV7-9, the J call TRBJ1-1; 7 bases agree with TRBD1. From germline, CDR1 is SEHNR and CDR2 FQNEAQ (reference sequence). CDR3 length: 17 residues. V lost 4 bases, J lost 2 bases, and 13 bases stayed unmatched. The CDR3 DNA follows: TGTGCCAGCAGCTCCCGATCTGGACAGGCCGTCAACACTGAAGCTTTCTTT. Translation: CASSSRSGQAVNTEAFF.

This clone showed up just a few times. V is TRBV19 and J is TRBJ2-1, with D possibly TRBD2 on 6 matching bases. From germline, CDR1 is LNHDA and CDR2 SQIVND (reference sequence). The CDR3 consists of 14 residues. Trimming took off 4 bases at V and 8 bases at J, with 15 bases between the two ends. The CDR3 bases are TGTGCCAGTAGTAAGATGAACCCGGGGGATGAGCAGTTCTTC. This codes for CASSKMNPGDEQFF.

The chain has TRBV9 and TRBJ2-1; TRBD2 matches 8 bases. V was clipped by 4 bases and J by 0 bases; unmatched bases: 3. The CDR3 spans 15 residues. CDR1 and CDR2 (germline): SGDLS, YYNGEE. CDR3 sequence reads: CASSLAGSSYNEQFF. In DNA, the CDR3 is TGTGCCAGCAGCTTAGCGGGGAGCTCCTACAATGAGCAGTTCTTC.

The chain recombines TRBV7-9 with TRBJ1-2; D possibly corresponds to TRBD1 (5 bases). Looked up from germline, CDR1 is SEHNR and CDR2 is FQNEAQ (reference sequence). V shed 0 bases and J shed 6 bases, with 14 bases lying between them. The CDR3 has 15 residues. The CDR3 DNA is TGTGCCAGCAGCTTAGCGTCGGTGGGGCAGGATGGCTACACCTTC. Encoded protein: CASSLASVGQDGYTF.

V gene TRBV19 combines with J gene TRBJ2-1; TRBD1 might be the D (5 bases). The CDR3 has 14 amino acids. Germline values: CDR1 LNHDA, CDR2 SQIVND (reference sequence). Trimming removed 4 bases from V and 8 bases from J, with 15 bases in between. This CDR3 reads CASSRDRSGYEQFF. In nucleotides, the CDR3 is TGTGCCAGTAGTAGAGATCGTTCAGGGTATGAGCAGTTCTTC.

This clone has only a few counts. V gene TRBV19 combines with J gene TRBJ1-1; D might be TRBD1 (5 bases). V gave up 3 bases and J gave up 1 base, with 9 bases separating them. The germline gives CDR1 LNHDA, CDR2 SQIVND (reference sequence). The CDR3 consists of 14 residues. The CDR3 DNA reads as TGTGCCAGTAGTATGGGGCCGACGAACACTGAAGCTTTCTTT. Amino acid sequence: CASSMGPTNTEAFF.

The chain links TRBV13 to TRBJ2-2; TRBD2 agrees at 12 bases. This CDR3 has 16 amino acids. From germline, CDR1 is PRHDT and CDR2 FYEKMQ (reference sequence). After removal of 6 bases from V and 6 bases from J, the junction contained 8 bases not matched to a gene. The CDR3 is CASRKTSGRVAGELFF. CDR3 DNA: TGTGCCAGCAGAAAGACTAGCGGGAGAGTCGCCGGGGAGCTGTTTTTT.

A few counts support this clone. The chain uses TRBV5-1 and TRBJ1-1, with TRBD1 matching 10 bases. Germline values: CDR1 SGHRS, CDR2 YFSETQ. V was pared by 4 bases and J by 4 bases, with 7 bases of the junction left unmatched. The CDR3 runs to 15 residues. DNA of the CDR3: TGCGCCAGCAGCGTTGGACAGGGGGGAGTCACTGAAGCTTTCTTT. This encodes CASSVGQGGVTEAFF.

This chain links TRBV18 with TRBJ1-1; D might be TRBD1 (5 bases). Germline lookup yields CDR1 KGHSH and CDR2 LQKENI. The CDR3 has 13 amino acids. V was pared by 4 bases and J by 6 bases, with 12 bases between. The CDR3 is CASSRSQGAEAFF. DNA of the CDR3: TGTGCCAGCTCACGCTCCCAGGGCGCTGAAGCTTTCTTT.

The CDR3 loop is CASSFGGGIEETQYF. The CDR3 region has the DNA TGCGCCAGCAGCTTCGGGGGGGGGATAGAAGAGACCCAGTACTTC. The rearrangement links TRBV5-1 to TRBJ2-5; 8 positions match TRBD2. CDR3 size: 15 residues. The V gene's germline CDR1 is SGHRS and CDR2 YFSETQ. Germline trimming cut 2 bases from V and 3 bases from J; bases unmatched to any gene: 6. Drawing the rest from reference TRBV5-1 and TRBJ2-5, the complete variable domain is KAGVTQTPRYLIKTRGQQVTLSCSPISGHRSVSWYQQTPGQGLQFLFEYFSETQRNKGNFPGRFSGRQFSNSRSEMNVSTLELGDSALYLCASSFGGGIEETQYFGPGTRLLVL.

V gene TRBV18 combines with J gene TRBJ1-1; a possible D gene is TRBD1 (6 bases). The germline V gene has CDR1 KGHSH and CDR2 LQKENI. With 6 bases removed from V and 0 bases from J, the gap between germline ends came to 11 bases. The CDR3 consists of 14 residues. The CDR3 DNA reads as TGTGCCAGCTCTCCAGGACAGATGAACACTGAAGCTTTCTTT. It encodes CASSPGQMNTEAFF.

The chain couples TRBV6-4 to TRBJ2-5; D is possibly TRBD1 (6 bases). V lost 8 bases, J lost 3 bases, and 13 bases lay in between. The CDR3 spans 13 residues. Germline lookup yields CDR1 MRHNA and CDR2 SNTAGT. The CDR3 coding sequence is TGTGCCAGCGCGAGACAGGCCGAAGAGACCCAGTACTTC. This codes for CASARQAEETQYF.

The chain uses TRBV11-2 and TRBJ2-2; 9 bases are shared with TRBD2. The CDR3 totals 15 residues. Germline loops: CDR1 SGHAT, CDR2 FQNNGV. Trimming at V came to 6 bases and at J to 4 bases, leaving 6 bases not matched to a gene. The CDR3 coding sequence is TGTGCCAGCAGGCTAGCGGGGCCGGGCACCGGGGAGCTGTTTTTT. It specifies CASRLAGPGTGELFF.

CDR3 sequence: CASTGGVTGELFF. The CDR3 DNA reads TGTGCCAGCACGGGAGGGGTCACCGGGGAGCTGTTTTTT. This sequence joins TRBV2 and TRBJ2-2; 8 nucleotides agree with TRBD2. The CDR3 covers 13 residues. V dropped 7 bases and J dropped 4; count of bases not matched to a gene: 2. The V gene's germline CDR1 is SNHLY and CDR2 FYNNEI.

This chain joins TRBV18 and TRBJ2-3, with D possibly matching TRBD1 (5 bases). Germline CDR1 KGHSH, CDR2 LQKENI. V shed 0 bases and J shed 9 bases, with 13 bases lying between them. The CDR3 has 14 amino acids. The DNA for the CDR3 is TGTGCCAGCTCACCACCCTGGGCCGCAGGGACGCAGTATTTT. This translates into CASSPPWAAGTQYF.

This chain connects TRBV28 to TRBJ1-5; unclear D gene. Deletions cut 6 bases from V and 1 base from J, with 10 bases between. CDR1 and CDR2 from the germline V gene are MDHEN and SYDVKM. The CDR3 sequence is 14 residues long. CDR3 DNA sequence: TGTGCCAGCAGAGTCCCCGGGAGCAATCAGCCCCAGCATTTT. It yields the protein CASRVPGSNQPQHF.

J is TRBJ2-3 and V is TRBV15; TRBD2 might be the D (5 bases). Germline CDR1 is LNHNV and CDR2 is YYDKDF (reference sequence). This CDR3 has 15 residues. The V and J ends lost 0 bases and 6 bases respectively, with 13 bases between them. DNA of the CDR3: TGTGCCACCAGCAGAGAAGGGAGTAGTGAGGATACGCAGTATTTT. Translating gives CATSREGSSEDTQYF.

To note about this clone: One junction end disagrees with the germline gene, perhaps due to a read error. V usage is TRBV5-1 and J usage is TRBJ2-3; D possibly corresponds to TRBD1 (6 bases). Looked up from germline, CDR1 is SGHRS and CDR2 is YFSETQ. This CDR3 has 16 amino acids. DNA for the CDR3: TGCGCCGGCAGCGCCCAGACAGGTAGCAGCACAGATACGCAGTATTTT. Its translation: CAGSAQTGSSTDTQYF.

The chain is built from TRBV5-1 and TRBJ2-1, with D unclear. The V gene's germline CDR1 is SGHRS and CDR2 YFSETQ. The CDR3 is made up of 16 amino acids. Trimming took off 5 bases at V and 0 bases at J, with 15 bases between the two ends. CDR3 coding DNA: TGCGCCAGCAGTTCAACTTCCAAAAGCTCCTACAATGAGCAGTTCTTC. Translated, it gives CASSSTSKSSYNEQFF.

The chain links TRBV28 to TRBJ2-3, with D possibly being TRBD2 (6 bases). This CDR3 has 14 amino acids. The germline CDR1 and CDR2 sequences are MDHEN and SYDVKM. V dropped 3 bases and J dropped 4 bases, with 11 bases sitting between them. CDR3 coding DNA: TGTGCCAGCAGTTTGGGTAGGGAGGCAGATACGCAGTATTTT. Its protein is CASSLGREADTQYF.

CDR3 coding DNA: TGTGCCAGCAGCGGACAGGGGCACTACGAGCAGTACTTC. It encodes CASSGQGHYEQYF. The V and J genes are TRBV6-1 and TRBJ2-7; 9 bases line up with TRBD1. The CDR3 length is 13 residues. Germline V gene data show CDR1 as MNHNS and CDR2 as SASEGT. Trimming cost V 6 bases and J 3 bases; bases outside gene matches: 3.

In its sample, this clone was seen once. This chain connects TRBV20-1 to TRBJ2-3, with D maybe TRBD2 (6 bases). The CDR3 contains 11 residues. The germline CDR1 and CDR2 sequences are DFQATT and SNEGSKA (reference sequence). V was cut by 3 bases and J by 5 bases, with 6 bases left in between. Here the CDR3 reads CSAREGDTQYF. As DNA, the CDR3 is TGCAGTGCTAGGGAGGGAGATACGCAGTATTTT.